Listed below are T cell receptor beta chains from one sample, sequenced in a study of T cells in tuberculosis. Assay: immunoSEQ multiplex PCR; the TCRdb copy retains only in-frame clones and omits some. The sample includes tens of thousands of clones, roughly 90% of them seen just once. Sequenced sample: PBMCs. These receptors originate from a donor aged 10-30 years with latent tuberculosis or without tuberculosis infection. Some clones in this sample may be carry-over from other donors' samples. CDR3s include the opening cysteine and the closing phenylalanine or tryptophan. The order of the fields is clone size, CDR3 length, V gene, D gene, J gene, CDR3 DNA, CDR3 protein. The D gene is left open where the match is weak. Size tells how often a clone was seen (once, few, many) or the class of an expanded clone, and some rows leave it out.

clone_size: NA; cdr3_length: 14; v_call: TRBV30; d_call: TRBD1; j_call: TRBJ1-1; cdr3_nt: TGTGCCTGGAGTCCGACAGGGATGAACACTGAAGCTTTCTTT; cdr3_aa: CAWSPTGMNTEAFF
clone_size: NA; cdr3_length: 14; v_call: TRBV28; d_call: TRBD1; j_call: TRBJ1-3; cdr3_nt: TGTGCCAGCAGTGACAGGGGTAGTGGAAACACCATATATTTT; cdr3_aa: CASSDRGSGNTIYF
clone_size: NA; cdr3_length: 14; v_call: TRBV5-6; d_call: NA; j_call: TRBJ2-3; cdr3_nt: TGTGCCAGCAGCGTGGCTTCCGGCACAGATACGCAGTATTTT; cdr3_aa: CASSVASGTDTQYF
clone_size: few; cdr3_length: 17; v_call: TRBV2; d_call: TRBD1; j_call: TRBJ1-2; cdr3_nt: TGTGCCAGCAGCCCTCGGACAGGGGGATCTGTAGACTATGGCTACACCTTC; cdr3_aa: CASSPRTGGSVDYGYTF
clone_size: NA; cdr3_length: 16; v_call: TRBV9; d_call: TRBD1; j_call: TRBJ1-2; cdr3_nt: TGTGCCAGCAGCGTATCCCGGACAGGGGTGAACTATGGCTACACCTTC; cdr3_aa: CASSVSRTGVNYGYTF
clone_size: once; cdr3_length: 15; v_call: TRBV19; d_call: NA; j_call: TRBJ1-1; cdr3_nt: TGTGCCAGTAGTATAAGCGGGCAGGGTGGCACTGAAGCTTTCTTT; cdr3_aa: CASSISGQGGTEAFF
clone_size: once; cdr3_length: 18; v_call: TRBV9; d_call: TRBD1; j_call: TRBJ1-3; cdr3_nt: TGTGCCAGCAGCGTAGACGGGACAGGGCCCTACTCTGGAAACACCATATATTTT; cdr3_aa: CASSVDGTGPYSGNTIYF
clone_size: NA; cdr3_length: 15; v_call: TRBV7-8; d_call: NA; j_call: TRBJ2-2; cdr3_nt: TGTGCCAGCAGCTTAGACCTAATAAACACCGGGGAGCTGTTTTTT; cdr3_aa: CASSLDLINTGELFF
clone_size: NA; cdr3_length: 17; v_call: TRBV4-1; d_call: NA; j_call: TRBJ2-2; cdr3_nt: TGCGCCAGCAGCCAATTGTGGTTGGACAGAAACACCGGGGAGCTGTTTTTT; cdr3_aa: CASSQLWLDRNTGELFF
clone_size: NA; cdr3_length: 14; v_call: TRBV7-9; d_call: TRBD2; j_call: TRBJ2-7; cdr3_nt: TGTGCCAGCAGCTTGACTAGCCTCCCCTACGAGCAGTACTTC; cdr3_aa: CASSLTSLPYEQYF